The sequence of this T cell receptor (beta chain) was determined in a study of beta chain features in type 1 diabetes. Study findings and constraints: cDNA-based reads could over-represent cells with high TCR expression. The study found that naive, central memory and Treg TCRB repertoires appeared more similar in patients than in healthy donors. People with Type 1 diabetes carried modestly yet significantly shorter TCRB CDR3s in all four CD4+ subsets.

Only a few counts were recorded for this clone. Its specificity is unknown. The CDR3 length is 13 residues. J gave up 11 bases and V 2 bases, and 8 bases lay outside the gene matches. Per the germline V gene, CDR1 is SGHRS and CDR2 is YFSETQ. As every portion of the isolated RNA was reverse transcribed, the sequencing read expressed TCRB transcripts. Regulatory, naive and central memory T cell samples averaged approximately 3.8 million reads. Sequencing was performed with immunoSEQ multiplex PCR; in TCRdb, only in-frame clones are kept and a portion is missing. The sample records about 250,000 clones, roughly 11% being singletons.

The origin of this receptor is a man aged 30 to 45 with type 1 diabetes. Input material: naive CD4+ T cells from blood. The V and J genes are TRBV5-1 and TRBJ1-1, with 8 bases matching TRBD1. CDR3 amino acids: CASSFQGAAEAFF. DNA for the CDR3: TGCGCCAGCAGCTTCCAGGGGGCTGCAGAGGCTTTCTTT.